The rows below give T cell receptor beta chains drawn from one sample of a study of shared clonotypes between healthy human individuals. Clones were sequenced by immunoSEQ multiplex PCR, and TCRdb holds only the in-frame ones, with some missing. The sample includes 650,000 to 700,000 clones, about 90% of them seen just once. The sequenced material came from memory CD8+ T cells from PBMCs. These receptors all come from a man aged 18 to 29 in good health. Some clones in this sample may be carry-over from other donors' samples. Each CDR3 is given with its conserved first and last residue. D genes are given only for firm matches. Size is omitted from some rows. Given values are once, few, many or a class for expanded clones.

cdr3_aa: CASGNTEAFF; cdr3_nt: TGTGCCAGCGGGAACACTGAAGCTTTCTTT; clone_size: NA; j_call: TRBJ1-1; d_call: NA; v_call: TRBV2
cdr3_aa: CASTGTAETQYF; cdr3_nt: TGTGCCAGCACCGGGACGGCGGAGACCCAGTACTTC; clone_size: NA; j_call: TRBJ2-5; d_call: NA; v_call: TRBV2
cdr3_aa: CASKYENVNIQYF; cdr3_nt: TGTGCCAGCAAGTACGAAAATGTTAACATTCAGTACTTC; clone_size: NA; j_call: TRBJ2-4; d_call: NA; v_call: TRBV6-1
cdr3_aa: CAWSVDPNTEAFF; cdr3_nt: TGTGCCTGGAGTGTAGATCCGAACACTGAAGCTTTCTTT; clone_size: NA; j_call: TRBJ1-1; d_call: NA; v_call: TRBV30
cdr3_aa: CASSLLGGGEQFF; cdr3_nt: TGTGCCAGCAGTTTGTTAGGGGGCGGTGAGCAGTTCTTC; clone_size: once; j_call: TRBJ2-1; d_call: TRBD1; v_call: TRBV27
cdr3_aa: CASRGQGGYEQYF; cdr3_nt: TGCGCCAGCAGGGGACAGGGGGGCTACGAGCAGTACTTC; clone_size: NA; j_call: TRBJ2-7; d_call: TRBD1; v_call: TRBV5-1
cdr3_aa: CASSSTNYGYTF; cdr3_nt: TGTGCCAGCAGCTCAACCAACTATGGCTACACCTTC; clone_size: NA; j_call: TRBJ1-2; d_call: NA; v_call: TRBV7-7
cdr3_aa: CASSLDSSVLAKNIQYF; cdr3_nt: TGCGCCAGCAGCTTAGACAGTTCAGTTCTAGCCAAAAACATTCAGTACTTC; clone_size: NA; j_call: TRBJ2-4; d_call: NA; v_call: TRBV5-1
cdr3_aa: CASMRLGRRTEAFF; cdr3_nt: TGTGCCAGCATGAGGCTGGGCAGGAGGACTGAAGCTTTCTTT; clone_size: NA; j_call: TRBJ1-1; d_call: NA; v_call: TRBV6-5
cdr3_aa: CASSGDREADTQYF; cdr3_nt: TGTGCCAGCAGTGGGGACAGGGAGGCAGATACGCAGTATTTT; clone_size: once; j_call: TRBJ2-3; d_call: TRBD1; v_call: TRBV28
cdr3_aa: CASSYRDWAESYEQYF; cdr3_nt: TGTGCCAGCAGTTACAGGGACTGGGCTGAGAGCTACGAGCAGTACTTC; clone_size: NA; j_call: TRBJ2-7; d_call: NA; v_call: TRBV6-6
cdr3_aa: CASSTSRDRVTYEQYF; cdr3_nt: TGTGCCAGCAGTACTTCACGGGACAGGGTTACCTACGAGCAGTACTTC; clone_size: NA; j_call: TRBJ2-7; d_call: TRBD1; v_call: TRBV2
cdr3_aa: CASSVSQGVNTEAFF; cdr3_nt: TGTGCCAGCAGTGTCTCACAGGGGGTGAACACTGAAGCTTTCTTT; clone_size: NA; j_call: TRBJ1-1; d_call: TRBD1; v_call: TRBV9
cdr3_aa: CASSSIRDRPTANYGYTF; cdr3_nt: TGTGCCAGCAGCAGTATCCGGGACAGGCCAACTGCTAACTATGGCTACACCTTC; clone_size: NA; j_call: TRBJ1-2; d_call: TRBD1; v_call: TRBV16
cdr3_aa: CASRVRGLVYGYTF; cdr3_nt: TGTGCCAGCAGGGTGAGGGGGCTAGTCTATGGCTACACCTTC; clone_size: NA; j_call: TRBJ1-2; d_call: TRBD1; v_call: TRBV6-1
cdr3_aa: CASSQPSTVSNQPQHF; cdr3_nt: TGCGCCAGCAGCCAGCCCTCGACCGTTAGCAATCAGCCCCAGCATTTT; clone_size: NA; j_call: TRBJ1-5; d_call: NA; v_call: TRBV4-1
cdr3_aa: CASIKRVGSTDTQYF; cdr3_nt: TGTGCCAGCATCAAGCGGGTAGGGAGCACAGATACGCAGTATTTT; clone_size: NA; j_call: TRBJ2-3; d_call: NA; v_call: TRBV7-9
cdr3_aa: CASSLQGYEQYF; cdr3_nt: TGTGCCAGCAGCCTACAGGGGTACGAGCAGTACTTC; clone_size: NA; j_call: TRBJ2-7; d_call: TRBD1; v_call: TRBV11-2
cdr3_aa: CASSIIGQGAPEQYF; cdr3_nt: TGTGCCAGTAGTATTATAGGACAGGGGGCACCCGAGCAGTACTTC; clone_size: NA; j_call: TRBJ2-7; d_call: TRBD1; v_call: TRBV19
cdr3_aa: CASSILPGQLSYEQYF; cdr3_nt: TGTGCCAGCAGTATTCTTCCGGGACAACTTTCCTACGAGCAGTACTTC; clone_size: NA; j_call: TRBJ2-7; d_call: NA; v_call: TRBV27
cdr3_aa: CASSLEQGVINEQFF; cdr3_nt: TGTGCCAGCAGCTTAGAACAGGGGGTGATCAATGAGCAGTTCTTC; clone_size: once; j_call: TRBJ2-1; d_call: TRBD1; v_call: TRBV7-9
cdr3_aa: CASSNNRGLLYEQYF; cdr3_nt: TGTGCCAGCAGTAATAACAGGGGGCTCTTGTACGAGCAGTACTTC; clone_size: NA; j_call: TRBJ2-7; d_call: TRBD1; v_call: TRBV6-5
cdr3_aa: CSVFSGRSGELFF; cdr3_nt: TGCAGCGTTTTTTCTGGGAGATCGGGGGAGCTGTTTTTT; clone_size: NA; j_call: TRBJ2-2; d_call: NA; v_call: TRBV29-1
cdr3_aa: CASSLGFGSSGRNPYEQYF; cdr3_nt: TGCGCCAGCAGCTTGGGTTTTGGATCTAGCGGGAGGAACCCCTACGAGCAGTACTTC; clone_size: NA; j_call: TRBJ2-7; d_call: TRBD2; v_call: TRBV5-1
cdr3_aa: CASSQFLGLRYNEQFF; cdr3_nt: TGCGCCAGCAGCCAATTCCTGGGACTCAGATACAATGAGCAGTTCTTC; clone_size: NA; j_call: TRBJ2-1; d_call: NA; v_call: TRBV4-1
cdr3_aa: CASSYWGLDTEAFF; cdr3_nt: TGTGCCAGCAGTTATTGGGGGCTGGACACTGAAGCTTTCTTT; clone_size: NA; j_call: TRBJ1-1; d_call: NA; v_call: TRBV6-5
cdr3_aa: CASSQDTNEQFF; cdr3_nt: TGTGCCAGCAGCCAAGATACCAATGAGCAGTTCTTC; clone_size: NA; j_call: TRBJ2-1; d_call: NA; v_call: TRBV4-2
cdr3_aa: CASSQARQGNEKLFF; cdr3_nt: TGTGCCAGCAGCCAAGCCAGGCAAGGGAATGAAAAACTGTTTTTT; clone_size: few; j_call: TRBJ1-4; d_call: NA; v_call: TRBV4-2
cdr3_aa: CASSVDPSQETQYF; cdr3_nt: TGTGCCAGCAGCGTCGACCCCTCCCAAGAGACCCAGTACTTC; clone_size: NA; j_call: TRBJ2-5; d_call: NA; v_call: TRBV9
cdr3_aa: CASSETSGVFSEQYF; cdr3_nt: TGTGCCAGCAGTGAGACTAGCGGGGTATTCAGCGAGCAGTACTTC; clone_size: NA; j_call: TRBJ2-7; d_call: TRBD2; v_call: TRBV6-1
cdr3_aa: CASTNRGGLAYTQYF; cdr3_nt: TGTGCCAGCACCAACCGAGGTGGTCTGGCCTATACGCAGTATTTT; clone_size: NA; j_call: TRBJ2-3; d_call: NA; v_call: TRBV11-2
cdr3_aa: CATEGGQHTGELFF; cdr3_nt: TGTGCCACCGAGGGGGGACAGCACACCGGGGAGCTGTTTTTT; clone_size: NA; j_call: TRBJ2-2; d_call: NA; v_call: TRBV28
cdr3_aa: CASSSGFSNQPQHF; cdr3_nt: TGTGCCAGCAGTTCGGGATTTAGCAATCAGCCCCAGCATTTT; clone_size: NA; j_call: TRBJ1-5; d_call: NA; v_call: TRBV27
cdr3_aa: CAISELISGSSYNEQFF; cdr3_nt: TGTGCCATCAGTGAGCTTATTAGCGGGAGCTCCTACAATGAGCAGTTCTTC; clone_size: NA; j_call: TRBJ2-1; d_call: TRBD2; v_call: TRBV10-3
cdr3_aa: CASSVDIYEQYF; cdr3_nt: TGCGCCAGCAGCGTGGACATCTACGAGCAGTACTTC; clone_size: NA; j_call: TRBJ2-7; d_call: NA; v_call: TRBV10-2
cdr3_aa: CASSEDRSWAAEGYTF; cdr3_nt: TGTGCCAGCAGTGAAGACAGGAGTTGGGCGGCTGAAGGCTACACCTTC; clone_size: few; j_call: TRBJ1-2; d_call: NA; v_call: TRBV2
cdr3_aa: CASRTTGTISYEQYF; cdr3_nt: TGTGCCAGCAGAACCACCGGGACTATATCCTACGAGCAGTACTTC; clone_size: NA; j_call: TRBJ2-7; d_call: TRBD2; v_call: TRBV2
cdr3_aa: CASSQDKQLLWEQYF; cdr3_nt: TGTGCCAGCAGCCAAGATAAACAGCTCCTATGGGAGCAGTACTTC; clone_size: few; j_call: TRBJ2-7; d_call: NA; v_call: TRBV14
cdr3_aa: CASSLARGATGELFF; cdr3_nt: TGTGCCAGCAGTTTAGCGCGGGGGGCAACCGGGGAGCTGTTTTTT; clone_size: NA; j_call: TRBJ2-2; d_call: TRBD2; v_call: TRBV28
cdr3_aa: CASSVTAGGLDTQYF; cdr3_nt: TGTGCCAGCAGCGTAACCGCGGGAGGGCTTGATACGCAGTATTTT; clone_size: few; j_call: TRBJ2-3; d_call: TRBD2; v_call: TRBV9
cdr3_aa: CASSSSGFYGYTF; cdr3_nt: TGTGCCAGCAGCTCTTCGGGGTTCTATGGCTACACCTTC; clone_size: NA; j_call: TRBJ1-2; d_call: NA; v_call: TRBV11-2
cdr3_aa: CASSQAGTDANTGELFF; cdr3_nt: TGCGCCAGCAGCCAAGCCGGGACAGACGCGAACACCGGGGAGCTGTTTTTT; clone_size: NA; j_call: TRBJ2-2; d_call: TRBD1; v_call: TRBV4-1
cdr3_aa: CSVVPGQGIGLGGYTF; cdr3_nt: TGCAGCGTTGTCCCGGGACAGGGGATTGGGCTCGGGGGCTACACCTTC; clone_size: NA; j_call: TRBJ1-2; d_call: TRBD1; v_call: TRBV29-1
cdr3_aa: CAWNVGPNTEAFF; cdr3_nt: TGTGCCTGGAACGTAGGGCCGAACACTGAAGCTTTCTTT; clone_size: NA; j_call: TRBJ1-1; d_call: NA; v_call: TRBV30
cdr3_aa: CASSLGTFAQPQHF; cdr3_nt: TGTGCCAGCAGTTTAGGGACTTTTGCCCAGCCCCAGCATTTT; clone_size: few; j_call: TRBJ1-5; d_call: NA; v_call: TRBV27
cdr3_aa: CASSLEGNEQFF; cdr3_nt: TGTGCCAGCAGCTTAGAGGGGAATGAGCAGTTCTTC; clone_size: few; j_call: TRBJ2-1; d_call: NA; v_call: TRBV7-9
cdr3_aa: CASSHLEGGAGTF; cdr3_nt: TGCGCCAGCAGCCACCTAGAGGGAGGCGCGGGCACCTTC; clone_size: NA; j_call: TRBJ1-2; d_call: NA; v_call: TRBV4-1
cdr3_aa: CASSSNRQGNNQPQHF; cdr3_nt: TGTGCCAGCAGTTCAAACCGACAGGGCAACAATCAGCCCCAGCATTTT; clone_size: NA; j_call: TRBJ1-5; d_call: TRBD1; v_call: TRBV27
cdr3_aa: CARAVTDVYSNQPQHF; cdr3_nt: TGTGCTAGGGCCGTTACGGACGTTTATAGCAATCAGCCCCAGCATTTT; clone_size: NA; j_call: TRBJ1-5; d_call: NA; v_call: TRBV12-5
cdr3_aa: CASSHPGDARGNYTF; cdr3_nt: TGCGCCAGCAGCCACCCGGGGGACGCAAGGGGTAACTACACCTTC; clone_size: NA; j_call: TRBJ1-2; d_call: NA; v_call: TRBV4-3
cdr3_aa: CASSQQGARETQYF; cdr3_nt: TGTGCCAGTAGTCAACAGGGGGCGCGGGAGACCCAGTACTTC; clone_size: NA; j_call: TRBJ2-5; d_call: TRBD1; v_call: TRBV19
cdr3_aa: CASTQDSQETQYF; cdr3_nt: TGTGCCAGCACCCAGGACAGTCAAGAGACCCAGTACTTC; clone_size: NA; j_call: TRBJ2-5; d_call: NA; v_call: TRBV7-9
cdr3_aa: CASSFGLLGLEGYNEQFF; cdr3_nt: TGTGCCAGCAGCTTCGGACTTTTGGGACTAGAGGGTTACAATGAGCAGTTCTTC; clone_size: NA; j_call: TRBJ2-1; d_call: TRBD2; v_call: TRBV11-2